The 10 T cell receptor beta chains below were found in one sample sequenced in a study of control samples from healthy donors and cancer patients. The protocol was immunoSEQ multiplex PCR, while the TCRdb copy is restricted to in-frame clones and leaves out a portion. Found here are tens of thousands of clones, 93% of them singletons; the top ten hold over 0.95%. Specimen: PBMCs. These receptors were collected from a woman in her forties with lung cancer.

The chain carries TRBV18 and TRBJ2-2; weak D call: TRBD2 (6 bases). Trimming left V 3 bases short and J 1 base short, with 9 bases between. Looked up from germline, CDR1 is KGHSH and CDR2 is LQKENI. CDR3 length equals 15 residues. CDR3 sequence: CASSPDGGNTGELFF. The CDR3 DNA reads as TGTGCCAGCTCACCTGACGGGGGGAACACCGGGGAGCTGTTTTTT. Supplemented by reference TRBV18 and TRBJ2-2, the full variable domain reads NAGVMQNPRHLVRRRGQEARLRCSPMKGHSHVYWYRQLPEEGLKFMVYLQKENIIDESGMPKERFSAEFPKEGPSILRIQQVVRGDSAAYFCASSPDGGNTGELFFGEGSRLTVL.

The V and J genes are TRBV5-1 and TRBJ1-2; 7 bases align to TRBD1. The CDR3 is 15 amino acids. The J segment lost 3 bases and the V segment lost 2 bases, leaving 7 bases of the junction unmatched. Germline V gene lookup returns CDR1 SGHRS and CDR2 YFSETQ. The CDR3 DNA reads TGCGCCAGCAGCTTTGACAGGGCGGGTCACTATGGCTACACCTTC. Residues: CASSFDRAGHYGYTF. The whole variable domain, filled in from reference TRBV5-1 and TRBJ1-2, reads KAGVTQTPRYLIKTRGQQVTLSCSPISGHRSVSWYQQTPGQGLQFLFEYFSETQRNKGNFPGRFSGRQFSNSRSEMNVSTLELGDSALYLCASSFDRAGHYGYTFGSGTRLTVV.

The chain couples TRBV4-1 to TRBJ1-4; D uncertain. The CDR3 length is 13 residues. Per germline, CDR1 MGHRA and CDR2 YSYEKL. The V end was cut by 6 bases, the J end by 8 bases, with 13 bases between. The CDR3 DNA sequence: TGCGCCAGCAGTCGGGTAATAGGGGAAAAACTGTTTTTT. Residues: CASSRVIGEKLFF.

The chain carries TRBV11-2 and TRBJ1-1; perhaps TRBD1 as D (6 bases). The CDR3 totals 15 residues. Per the germline V gene, CDR1 is SGHAT and CDR2 is FQNNGV. Trimming took off 6 bases at V and 0 bases at J, with 14 bases between the two ends. CDR3 nucleotides: TGTGCCAGCAGACGGTTGTCAGGGGTGAACACTGAAGCTTTCTTT. It encodes CASRRLSGVNTEAFF.

The J gene is TRBJ1-5, the V gene TRBV5-1; 7 nucleotides line up with TRBD1. The CDR3 loop spans 15 amino acids. Germline V gene data show CDR1 as SGHRS and CDR2 as YFSETQ. Trimming at V came to 0 bases and at J to 3 bases, leaving 3 bases not matched to a gene. CDR3 protein: CASSLGDSLNQPQHF. The CDR3 DNA reads as TGCGCCAGCAGCTTGGGGGACAGCCTCAATCAGCCCCAGCATTTT.

V usage is TRBV2 and J usage is TRBJ1-3, with a weak D call TRBD1 (5 bases). Germline CDR1 reads SNHLY; CDR2 reads FYNNEI. This CDR3 has 15 amino acids. The V and J ends lost 1 base and 0 bases respectively, with 7 bases between them. The CDR3: CASSEDRISGNTIYF. For the CDR3, the DNA is TGTGCCAGCAGTGAAGACAGGATCTCTGGAAACACCATATATTTT.

The J gene is TRBJ1-1, the V gene TRBV11-2; 9 bases are a match to TRBD1. The CDR3 has 14 residues. Germline CDR1 is SGHAT and CDR2 is FQNNGV. The ends lost 4 bases at V and 7 bases at J; junction bases unmatched: 7. The CDR3 is CASSWGTGGGEAFF. CDR3 coding DNA: TGTGCCAGCAGCTGGGGTACAGGGGGCGGTGAAGCTTTCTTT.

V is TRBV4-1 and J is TRBJ2-7, with D perhaps matching TRBD1 (6 bases). V was pared by 0 bases and J by 2 bases, with 17 bases between. Germline lookup yields CDR1 MGHRA and CDR2 YSYEKL. This CDR3 is 17 amino acids long. The CDR3: CASSQDGQGPSPYEQYF. CDR3 nucleotides: TGCGCCAGCAGCCAAGACGGTCAGGGGCCGAGTCCCTACGAGCAGTACTTC.

The chain has TRBV28 and TRBJ2-5, with D tentatively TRBD2 (5 bases). Germline lookup yields CDR1 MDHEN and CDR2 SYDVKM. Trimming removed 4 bases from V and 0 bases from J, with 18 bases in between. This CDR3 has 17 residues. CDR3 in DNA: TGTGCCAGCAGTTCTGGGTCGGGATCCAGGTACCAAGAGACCCAGTACTTC. Encoded protein: CASSSGSGSRYQETQYF. Full variable domain (missing parts from reference TRBV28 and TRBJ2-5): DVKVTQSSRYLVKRTGEKVFLECVQDMDHENMFWYRQDPGLGLRLIYFSYDVKMKEKGDIPEGYSVSREKKERFSLILESASTNQTSMYLCASSSGSGSRYQETQYFGPGTRLLVL.

V and J are TRBV7-2 and TRBJ2-7; possible D gene TRBD2, 6 bases. The ends were cut back, 5 bases at V and 5 bases at J, with 10 bases in the middle. Looked up from germline, CDR1 is SGHTA and CDR2 is FQGNSA. There are 12 residues in the CDR3. The CDR3: CASSPGLNEQYF. The CDR3 nucleotides are TGTGCCAGCAGCCCGGGACTTAACGAGCAGTACTTC.